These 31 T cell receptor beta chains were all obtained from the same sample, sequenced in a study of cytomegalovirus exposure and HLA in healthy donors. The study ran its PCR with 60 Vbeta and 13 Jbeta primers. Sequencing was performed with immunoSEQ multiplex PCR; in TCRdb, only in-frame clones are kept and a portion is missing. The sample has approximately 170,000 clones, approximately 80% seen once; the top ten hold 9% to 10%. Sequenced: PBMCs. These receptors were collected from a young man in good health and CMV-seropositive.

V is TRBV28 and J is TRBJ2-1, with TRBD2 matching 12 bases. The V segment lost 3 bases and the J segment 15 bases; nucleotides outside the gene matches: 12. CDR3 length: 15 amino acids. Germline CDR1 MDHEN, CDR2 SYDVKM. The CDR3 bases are TGTGCCAGCAGTTTGGGCCTAGCGGGAGGGCCGCTTCCGTTCTTC. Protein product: CASSLGLAGGPLPFF.

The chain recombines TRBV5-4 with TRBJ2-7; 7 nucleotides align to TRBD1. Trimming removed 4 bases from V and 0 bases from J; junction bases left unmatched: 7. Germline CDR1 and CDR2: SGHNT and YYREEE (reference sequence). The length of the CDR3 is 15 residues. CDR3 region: CASSGGDRVSYEQYF. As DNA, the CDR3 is TGTGCCAGCAGCGGGGGAGACAGGGTCTCCTACGAGCAGTACTTC.

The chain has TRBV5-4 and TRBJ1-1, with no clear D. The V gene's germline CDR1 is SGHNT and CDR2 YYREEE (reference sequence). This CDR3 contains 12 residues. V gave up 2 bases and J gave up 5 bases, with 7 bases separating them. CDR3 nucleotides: TGTGCCAGCAGCTTATACGGGACTGAAGCTTTCTTT. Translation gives CASSLYGTEAFF.

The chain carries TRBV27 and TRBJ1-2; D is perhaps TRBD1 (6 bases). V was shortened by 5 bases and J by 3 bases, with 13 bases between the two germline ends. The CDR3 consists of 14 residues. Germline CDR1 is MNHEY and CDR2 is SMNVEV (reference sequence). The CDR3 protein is CASSPYQGHYGYTF. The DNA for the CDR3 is TGTGCCAGCAGTCCTTATCAGGGGCACTATGGCTACACCTTC.

CDR3: CASSLEGEEKLFF. CDR3 DNA: TGTGCCAGCAGCTTAGAAGGGGAAGAAAAACTGTTTTTT. The V gene is TRBV7-6, the J gene TRBJ1-4; tentative D call: TRBD1 (5 bases). Germline V gene data show CDR1 as SGHVS and CDR2 as FNYEAQ. V was cut by 1 base and J by 8 bases, with 8 bases left in between. The CDR3 spans 13 residues.

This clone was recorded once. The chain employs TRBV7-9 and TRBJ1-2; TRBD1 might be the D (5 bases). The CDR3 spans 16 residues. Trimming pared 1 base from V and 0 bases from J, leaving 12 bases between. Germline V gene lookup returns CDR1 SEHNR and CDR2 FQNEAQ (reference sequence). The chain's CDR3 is CASSLGRGRANYGYTF. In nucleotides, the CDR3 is TGTGCCAGCAGCTTAGGGAGGGGCAGGGCTAACTATGGCTACACCTTC.

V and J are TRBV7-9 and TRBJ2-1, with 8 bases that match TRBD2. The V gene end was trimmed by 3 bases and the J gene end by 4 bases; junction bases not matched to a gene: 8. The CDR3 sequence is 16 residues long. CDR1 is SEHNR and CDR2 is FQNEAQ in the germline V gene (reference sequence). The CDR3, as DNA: TGTGCCAGCAGCTTTGGAGCGGGAGTATATTACAATGAGCAGTTCTTC. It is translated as CASSFGAGVYYNEQFF.

The CDR3 loop reads CASSQVNLVPLDYNEQFF. In nucleotides, the CDR3 is TGCGCCAGCAGCCAAGTGAACCTAGTCCCGCTAGATTACAATGAGCAGTTCTTC. The chain carries TRBV4-1 and TRBJ2-1; D remains unclear. Germline V gene lookup returns CDR1 MGHRA and CDR2 YSYEKL. Trimming took 1 base from V and 4 from J, leaving 20 bases between them. This CDR3 has 18 amino acids.

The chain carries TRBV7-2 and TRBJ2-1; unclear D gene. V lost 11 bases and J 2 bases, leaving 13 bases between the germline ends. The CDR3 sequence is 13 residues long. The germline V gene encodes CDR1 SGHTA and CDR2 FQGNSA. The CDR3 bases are TGTGCCTCCGAAGACTCCCCCTACAATGAGCAGTTCTTC. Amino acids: CASEDSPYNEQFF.

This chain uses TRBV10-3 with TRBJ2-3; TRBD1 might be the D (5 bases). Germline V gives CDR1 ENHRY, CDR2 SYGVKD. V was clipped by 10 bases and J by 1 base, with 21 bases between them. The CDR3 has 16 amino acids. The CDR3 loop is CATHGSGNPGTDTQYF. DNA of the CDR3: TGTGCCACCCATGGGTCAGGGAATCCAGGCACAGATACGCAGTATTTT.

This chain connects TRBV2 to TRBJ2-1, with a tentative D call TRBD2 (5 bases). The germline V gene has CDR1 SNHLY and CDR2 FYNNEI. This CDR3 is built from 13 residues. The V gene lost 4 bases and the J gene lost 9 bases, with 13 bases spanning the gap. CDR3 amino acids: CASSGGSVGEQFF. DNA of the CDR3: TGTGCCAGCAGTGGAGGGAGTGTTGGTGAGCAGTTCTTC.

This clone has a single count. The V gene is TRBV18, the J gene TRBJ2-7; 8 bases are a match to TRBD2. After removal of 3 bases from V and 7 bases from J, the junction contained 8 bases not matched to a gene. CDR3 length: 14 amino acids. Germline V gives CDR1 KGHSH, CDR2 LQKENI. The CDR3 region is CASSPFDVAGEQYF. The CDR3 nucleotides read TGTGCCAGCTCACCGTTCGATGTAGCGGGGGAGCAGTACTTC.

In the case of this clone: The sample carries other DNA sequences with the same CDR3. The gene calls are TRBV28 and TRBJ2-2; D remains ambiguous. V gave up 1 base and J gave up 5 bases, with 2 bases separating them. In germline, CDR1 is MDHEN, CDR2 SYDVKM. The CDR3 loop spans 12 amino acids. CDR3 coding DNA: TGTGCCAGCAGTTTATCAACCGGGGAGCTGTTTTTT. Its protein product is CASSLSTGELFF.

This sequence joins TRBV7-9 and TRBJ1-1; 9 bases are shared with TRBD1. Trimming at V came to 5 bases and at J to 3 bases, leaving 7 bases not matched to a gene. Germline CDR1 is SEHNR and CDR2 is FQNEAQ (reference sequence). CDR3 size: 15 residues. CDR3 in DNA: TGTGCCAGCAGCCGCACAGGGGGCCGTGACACTGAAGCTTTCTTT. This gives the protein CASSRTGGRDTEAFF.

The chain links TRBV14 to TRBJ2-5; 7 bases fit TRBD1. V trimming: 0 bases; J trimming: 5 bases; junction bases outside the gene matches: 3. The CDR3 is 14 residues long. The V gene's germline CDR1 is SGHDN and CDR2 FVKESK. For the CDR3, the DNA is TGTGCCAGCAGCCAAGAAAGCAGGGGGGAGACCCAGTACTTC. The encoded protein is CASSQESRGETQYF.

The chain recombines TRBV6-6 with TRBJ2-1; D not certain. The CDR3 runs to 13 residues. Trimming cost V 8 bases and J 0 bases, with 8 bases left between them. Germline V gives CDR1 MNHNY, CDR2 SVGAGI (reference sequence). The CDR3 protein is CASGVGSYNEQFF. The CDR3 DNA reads TGTGCCAGCGGAGTGGGCTCCTACAATGAGCAGTTCTTC.

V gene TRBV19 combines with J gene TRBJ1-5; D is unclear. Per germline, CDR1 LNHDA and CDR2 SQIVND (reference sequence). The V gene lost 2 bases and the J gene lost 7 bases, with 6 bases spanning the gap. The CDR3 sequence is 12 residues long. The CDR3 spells CASSIPGQPQHF. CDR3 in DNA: TGTGCCAGTAGTATACCGGGACAGCCCCAGCATTTT. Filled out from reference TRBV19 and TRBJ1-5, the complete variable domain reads DGGITQSPKYLFRKEGQNVTLSCEQNLNHDAMYWYRQDPGQGLRLIYYSQIVNDFQKGDIAEGYSVSREKKESFPLTVTSAQKNPTAFYLCASSIPGQPQHFGDGTRLSIL.

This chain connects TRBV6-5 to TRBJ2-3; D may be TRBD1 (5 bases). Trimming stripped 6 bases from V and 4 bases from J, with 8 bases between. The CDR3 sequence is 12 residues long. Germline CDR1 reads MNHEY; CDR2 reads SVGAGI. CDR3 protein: CASRETADTQYF. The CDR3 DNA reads TGTGCCAGCAGGGAGACAGCAGATACGCAGTATTTT.

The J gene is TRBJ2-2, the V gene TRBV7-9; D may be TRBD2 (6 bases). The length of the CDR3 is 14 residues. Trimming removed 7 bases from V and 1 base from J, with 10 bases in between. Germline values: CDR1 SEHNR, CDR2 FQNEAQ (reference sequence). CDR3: CASTPAGNTGELFF. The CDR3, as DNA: TGTGCCAGCACCCCAGCGGGGAACACCGGGGAGCTGTTTTTT. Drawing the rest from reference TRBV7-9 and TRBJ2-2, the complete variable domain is DTGVSQNPRHKITKRGQNVTFRCDPISEHNRLYWYRQTLGQGPEFLTYFQNEAQLEKSRLLSDRFSAERPKGSFSTLEIQRTEQGDSAMYLCASTPAGNTGELFFGEGSRLTVL.

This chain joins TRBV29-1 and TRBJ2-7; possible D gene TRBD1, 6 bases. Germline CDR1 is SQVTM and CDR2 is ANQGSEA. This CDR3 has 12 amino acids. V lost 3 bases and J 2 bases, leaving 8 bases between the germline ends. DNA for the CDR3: TGCAGCGTTGAGGACAGCGCCTACGAGCAGTACTTC. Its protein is CSVEDSAYEQYF.

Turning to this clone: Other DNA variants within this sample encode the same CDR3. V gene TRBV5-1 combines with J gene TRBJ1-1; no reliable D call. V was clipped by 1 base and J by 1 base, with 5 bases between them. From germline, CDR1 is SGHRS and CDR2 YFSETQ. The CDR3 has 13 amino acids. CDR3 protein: CASSLLGNTEAFF. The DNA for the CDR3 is TGCGCCAGCAGCTTGCTAGGGAACACTGAAGCTTTCTTT.

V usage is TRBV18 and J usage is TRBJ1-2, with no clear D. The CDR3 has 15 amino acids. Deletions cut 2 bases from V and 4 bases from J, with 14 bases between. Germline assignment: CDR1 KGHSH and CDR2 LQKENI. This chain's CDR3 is CASSPGEGKGYGYTF. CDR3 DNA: TGTGCCAGCTCACCAGGAGAGGGAAAAGGCTATGGCTACACCTTC.

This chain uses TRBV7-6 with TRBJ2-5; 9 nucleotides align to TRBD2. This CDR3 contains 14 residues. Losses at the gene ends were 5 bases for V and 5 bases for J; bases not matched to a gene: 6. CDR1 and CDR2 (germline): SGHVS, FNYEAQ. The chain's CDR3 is CASSPLAGVETQYF. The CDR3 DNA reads TGTGCCAGCAGCCCTTTAGCGGGAGTGGAGACCCAGTACTTC.

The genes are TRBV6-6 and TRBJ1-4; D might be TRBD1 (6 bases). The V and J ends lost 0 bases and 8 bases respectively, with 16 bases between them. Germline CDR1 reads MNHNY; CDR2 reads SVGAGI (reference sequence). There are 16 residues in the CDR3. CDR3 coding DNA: TGTGCCAGCAGTTACTCGGTCCGAAGTGGGGGCGAAAAACTGTTTTTT. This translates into CASSYSVRSGGEKLFF.

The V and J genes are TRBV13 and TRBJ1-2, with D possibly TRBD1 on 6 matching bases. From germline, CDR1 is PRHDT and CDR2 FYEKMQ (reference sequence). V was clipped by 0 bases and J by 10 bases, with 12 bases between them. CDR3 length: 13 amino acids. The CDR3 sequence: CASSLGRGSVYTF. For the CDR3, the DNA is TGTGCCAGCAGCTTAGGCAGGGGCTCTGTCTACACCTTC.

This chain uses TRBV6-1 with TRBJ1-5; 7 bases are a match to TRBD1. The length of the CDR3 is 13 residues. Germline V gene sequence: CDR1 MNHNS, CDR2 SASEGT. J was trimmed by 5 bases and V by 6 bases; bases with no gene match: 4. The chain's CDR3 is CASRATGDQPQHF. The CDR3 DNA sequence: TGTGCCAGCAGGGCCACAGGGGATCAGCCCCAGCATTTT.

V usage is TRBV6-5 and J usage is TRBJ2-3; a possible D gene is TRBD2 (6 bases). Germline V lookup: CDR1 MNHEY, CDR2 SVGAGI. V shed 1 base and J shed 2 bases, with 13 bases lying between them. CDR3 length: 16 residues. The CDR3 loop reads CASSYFRGNNTDTQYF. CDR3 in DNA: TGTGCCAGCAGTTACTTTCGGGGGAATAACACAGATACGCAGTATTTT.

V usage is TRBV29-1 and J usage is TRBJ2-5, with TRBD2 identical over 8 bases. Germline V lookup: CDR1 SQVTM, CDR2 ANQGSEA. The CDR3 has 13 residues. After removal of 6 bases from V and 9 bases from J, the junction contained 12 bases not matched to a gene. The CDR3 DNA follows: TGCAGCGTACCGGCTCTTCGGGAGGGTGCCCAGTACTTC. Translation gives CSVPALREGAQYF.

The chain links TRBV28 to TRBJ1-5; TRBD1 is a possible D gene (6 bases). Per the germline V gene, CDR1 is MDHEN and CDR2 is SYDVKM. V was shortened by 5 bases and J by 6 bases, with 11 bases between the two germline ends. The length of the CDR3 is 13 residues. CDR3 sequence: CASSQGLSQPQHF. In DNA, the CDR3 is TGTGCCAGCAGTCAGGGGTTAAGTCAGCCCCAGCATTTT.

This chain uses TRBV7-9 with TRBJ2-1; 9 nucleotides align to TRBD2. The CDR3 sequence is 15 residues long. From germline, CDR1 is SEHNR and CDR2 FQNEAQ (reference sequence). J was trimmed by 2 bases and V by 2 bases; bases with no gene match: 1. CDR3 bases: TGTGCCAGCAGCTTAAAGCGGGAGGCCTACAATGAGCAGTTCTTC. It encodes CASSLKREAYNEQFF. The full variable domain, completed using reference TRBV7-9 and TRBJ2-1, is DTGVSQNPRHKITKRGQNVTFRCDPISEHNRLYWYRQTLGQGPEFLTYFQNEAQLEKSRLLSDRFSAERPKGSFSTLEIQRTEQGDSAMYLCASSLKREAYNEQFFGPGTRLTVL.

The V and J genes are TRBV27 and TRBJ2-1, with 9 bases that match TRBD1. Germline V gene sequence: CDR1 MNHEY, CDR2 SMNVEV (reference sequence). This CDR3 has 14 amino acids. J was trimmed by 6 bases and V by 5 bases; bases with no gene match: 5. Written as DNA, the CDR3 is TGTGCCAGCAGTACCGGGACAGGGTTCAATGAGCAGTTCTTC. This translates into CASSTGTGFNEQFF.